Presented here are 30 T cell receptor beta chains from one specimen sequenced in a study of CD8+CD57+ T cells in acquired aplastic anemia. Profiling of TCR beta VDJ combinations and CDR3 sequences used genomic DNA as template. Each CDR3 protein is one row after TCRdb ran MiXCR on the reads. This sample has under 200,000 distinct CDR3 sequences, with 40% to 60% found just once. Sequenced patients had shown CD8+CD57+ cell expansion by flow cytometry. Material for sequencing was sorted CD4+, CD8+, or CD8+CD57+ T cells (not recorded which) from PBMCs. The receptors stem from a human donor with aplastic anemia.

This clonotype was seen only once. The CDR3 bases are TGCAGCGTCAAACCACCGAGGGTCGGCTACACCTTC. Protein: CSVKPPRVGYTF. This sequence joins TRBV29-1 and TRBJ1-2; unclear D gene. Germline loops: CDR1 SQVTM, CDR2 ANQGSEA. V was cut by 6 bases and J by 8 bases, with 16 bases left in between. This CDR3 contains 12 residues.

In its sample, this clonotype was seen once. This chain links TRBV7-9 with TRBJ2-3, with TRBD2 matching over 7 bases. Germline CDR1 is SEHNR and CDR2 is FQNEAQ (reference sequence). CDR3 length: 13 residues. V lost 10 bases, J lost 4 bases, and 8 bases stayed unmatched. CDR3 in amino acids: CATSGGVADTQYF. The DNA for the CDR3 is TGTGCCACTTCGGGGGGAGTAGCAGATACGCAGTATTTT.

This chain links TRBV7-2 with TRBJ1-4; D unresolved. Germline V lookup: CDR1 SGHTA, CDR2 FQGNSA. CDR3 length: 12 amino acids. V was pared by 5 bases and J by 8 bases, with 9 bases between. The CDR3: CASSGQREKLFF. DNA for the CDR3: TGTGCCAGCAGCGGGCAGCGAGAAAAACTGTTTTTT.

Turning to this clonotype: Just one base apart from a much larger clone, this may be a read error. V is TRBV6-4 and J is TRBJ2-5; no reliable D call. There are 17 residues in the CDR3. CDR1 is MRHNA and CDR2 is SNTAGT in the germline V gene. The V and J ends lost 2 bases and 10 bases respectively, with 26 bases between them. CDR3 in DNA: TGTGCCAGCAGTGACGATTTAGTAGGGTTCGTTCCCGAGGACCAGTACTTC. It encodes CASSDDLVGFVPEDQYF.

As regards this clonotype: This could be a read error, since a much larger clone is one nucleotide away. The chain uses TRBV6-1 and TRBJ1-1; D uncertain. The CDR3 length is 16 residues. Looked up from germline, CDR1 is MNHNS and CDR2 is SASEGT. V lost 8 bases and J lost 2, with 21 bases in between. CDR3 nucleotide sequence: TGTGCCAGCCAATCCGGGATAGCACACCTTAACACTGAAGCTTTCTTT. Its protein is CASQSGIAHLNTEAFF.

This clonotype was recorded at least ten times. The V and J genes are TRBV4-2 and TRBJ2-1; 8 bases are a match to TRBD2. This CDR3 has 17 amino acids. The V segment lost 0 bases and the J segment 0 bases; nucleotides outside the gene matches: 4. Looked up from germline, CDR1 is LGHNA and CDR2 is YNFKEQ. CDR3 loop: CASSQDLGTSSYNEQFF. CDR3 sequence (DNA): TGTGCCAGCAGCCAAGATTTGGGGACTAGCTCCTACAATGAGCAGTTCTTC.

The rearrangement links TRBV10-3 to TRBJ1-1; D might be TRBD1 (6 bases). V was shortened by 10 bases and J by 5 bases, with 17 bases between the two germline ends. From germline, CDR1 is ENHRY and CDR2 SYGVKD. This CDR3 has 13 amino acids. The CDR3 region is CASSQRQATEAFF. The CDR3 DNA follows: TGTGCCAGCAGCCAAAGACAGGCGACTGAAGCTTTCTTT.

The V and J genes are TRBV5-8 and TRBJ1-1; no clear D. The CDR3 extends over 14 amino acids. From germline, CDR1 is SGHTS and CDR2 YDEGEE. V was pared by 5 bases and J by 0 bases, with 11 bases between. This CDR3 is CASSEVRLNTEAFF. The CDR3 DNA reads TGTGCCAGCAGTGAAGTGCGTCTGAACACTGAAGCTTTCTTT. The variable domain in full, with the rest retrieved from reference TRBV5-8 and TRBJ1-1, is EAGVTQSPTHLIKTRGQQATLRCSPISGHTSVYWYQQALGLGLQFLLWYDEGEERNRGNFPPRFSGRQFPNYSSELNVNALELEDSALYLCASSEVRLNTEAFFGQGTRLTVV.

The chain has TRBV20-1 and TRBJ2-5, with TRBD2 matching over 9 bases. This CDR3 is 15 amino acids long. CDR1 and CDR2 from the germline V gene are DFQATT and SNEGSKA (reference sequence). The V segment lost 3 bases and the J segment 4 bases; nucleotides outside the gene matches: 9. This CDR3 reads CSASHSGGGRETQYF. The CDR3 coding sequence is TGCAGTGCTAGTCATAGCGGGGGTGGGAGAGAGACCCAGTACTTC.

This clonotype was counted a few times. V and J are TRBV2 and TRBJ1-1; D gene uncertain. The CDR3 contains 14 residues. Germline V gene lookup returns CDR1 SNHLY and CDR2 FYNNEI. Trimming cost V 2 bases and J 1 base, with 8 bases left between them. CDR3 loop: CASSEWTANTEAFF. The CDR3, as DNA: TGTGCCAGCAGTGAATGGACGGCGAACACTGAAGCTTTCTTT.

Worth noting for this clonotype: This may be a read error: a much more frequent sequence differs by one nucleotide. The CDR3 carries no conserved terminal phenylalanine or tryptophan, so it likely arises from a read error. This sequence joins TRBV11-2 and TRBJ2-2; no firm D call. In germline, CDR1 is SGHAT, CDR2 FQNNGV. Trimming shortened V by 5 bases and J by 6 bases, and 10 bases separated the two germline ends. The CDR3 is made up of 13 amino acids. This chain's CDR3 is CASSMSRSGELFL. Written as DNA, the CDR3 is TGTGCCAGCAGCATGAGTCGCTCCGGGGAGCTGTTTCTT.

Worth noting for this clonotype: This is likely a read error, given that the CDR3 carries no conserved phenylalanine or tryptophan at its end. The chain joins TRBV6-2 or TRBV6-3 to TRBJ2-3; possibly TRBD2 for D (6 bases). Germline V CDR1 and CDR2: MNHEY, SVGEGT. V was clipped by 2 bases and J by 11 bases, with 14 bases between them. The CDR3 contains 13 residues. The DNA for the CDR3 is TGTGCCAGCAGTTACCCGGGGGAGTACGAGCAGTATCTT. Its translation: CASSYPGEYEQYL.

V is TRBV24-1 and J is TRBJ2-5; unclear D gene. This CDR3 spans 15 amino acids. The V end lost 6 bases, the J end lost 5 bases, and 18 bases lay between the germline ends. The germline V gene has CDR1 KGHDR and CDR2 SFDVKD. CDR3: CATSSIVTAGETQYF. The CDR3 nucleotides read TGTGCCACCAGTAGTATAGTTACCGCCGGGGAGACCCAGTACTTC.

J is TRBJ2-5 and V is TRBV15; D may correspond to TRBD1 or TRBD2 (5 bases each). V was trimmed by 0 bases and J by 4 bases, leaving 12 bases between them. This CDR3 is 15 amino acids long. The germline V gene encodes CDR1 LNHNV and CDR2 YYDKDF (reference sequence). This CDR3 reads CATSRDVAGRETQYF. The CDR3 DNA sequence: TGTGCCACCAGCAGAGATGTGGCAGGGAGAGAGACCCAGTACTTC.

The rearrangement joins TRBV2 to TRBJ2-1; D possibly corresponds to TRBD2 (5 bases). Trimming took off 4 bases at V and 3 bases at J, with 7 bases between the two ends. Germline values: CDR1 SNHLY, CDR2 FYNNEI. This CDR3 has 13 amino acids. This CDR3 is CASSAGVYNEQFF. The CDR3 nucleotides read TGTGCCAGCAGTGCCGGGGTCTACAATGAGCAGTTCTTC.

As for this clonotype: A much more abundant neighbour one base away suggests this may be a read error. The chain recombines TRBV9 with TRBJ1-2; D unclear. This CDR3 region has 15 residues. The germline V gene has CDR1 SGDLS and CDR2 YYNGEE. Trimming pared 4 bases from V and 5 bases from J, leaving 18 bases between. This CDR3 reads CASSQRKEVSYGYTF. The CDR3 nucleotides are TGTGCCAGCAGCCAACGGAAGGAGGTTTCATATGGCTACACCTTC.

The V and J genes are TRBV10-3 and TRBJ1-6; TRBD1 is a possible D gene (6 bases). CDR1 and CDR2 from the germline V gene are ENHRY and SYGVKD. V dropped 0 bases and J dropped 7 bases, with 13 bases sitting between them. The CDR3 is 16 amino acids. CDR3: CAISESSGVGNSPLHF. The CDR3 coding sequence is TGTGCCATCAGTGAGTCCTCAGGGGTGGGGAATTCACCCCTCCACTTT.

The chain employs TRBV20-1 and TRBJ1-6; 9 bases are shared with TRBD1. Germline CDR1 reads DFQATT; CDR2 reads SNEGSKA (reference sequence). Losses at the gene ends were 2 bases for V and 5 bases for J; bases not matched to a gene: 7. The CDR3 totals 16 residues. In nucleotides, the CDR3 is TGCAGTGCTAGACGACAGGGGGAATATCATAATTCACCCCTCCACTTT. This translates into CSARRQGEYHNSPLHF.

In the case of this clonotype: This sequence may be a read error, since a much larger clone differs from it by one base. CDR3 nucleotide sequence: TGTGCCAGTAGTTGGGGGGGGGGCTACGAGCAGTACTTC. This translates into CASSWGGGYEQYF. This chain links TRBV19 with TRBJ2-7; TRBD2 matches 7 bases. Losses at the gene ends were 5 bases for V and 3 bases for J; bases not matched to a gene: 4. This CDR3 contains 13 residues. Germline CDR1 is LNHDA and CDR2 is SQIVND (reference sequence).

This chain joins TRBV20-1 and TRBJ1-6, with D tentatively TRBD1 (6 bases). CDR1 is DFQATT and CDR2 is SNEGSKA in the germline V gene (reference sequence). The CDR3 runs 16 residues. V was cut by 3 bases and J by 1 base, with 13 bases left in between. CDR3: CSASSGARSYNSPLHF. DNA of the CDR3: TGCAGTGCTAGCTCGGGGGCGCGTTCCTATAATTCACCCCTCCACTTT.

The table lists this clonotype with a few counts. The DNA of the CDR3 is TGTGCCAGCTCACAGGGGTGCGATGAAGCTTTCTTT. It encodes CASSQGCDEAFF. The chain couples TRBV7-2 to TRBJ1-1, with TRBD1 identical over 7 bases. The length of the CDR3 is 12 residues. J lost 7 bases, V lost 8 bases, and 7 bases had no gene match. The germline CDR1 and CDR2 sequences are SGHTA and FQGNSA.

This clonotype was found many times. The rearrangement uses TRBV6-5 and TRBJ2-7; unclear D gene. The V and J ends lost 0 bases and 6 bases respectively, with 9 bases between them. Per germline, CDR1 MNHEY and CDR2 SVGAGI. The CDR3 totals 13 residues. DNA for the CDR3: TGTGCCAGCAGTTACTCAGGATTAGGCGAGCAGTACTTC. This gives the protein CASSYSGLGEQYF.

The rearrangement uses TRBV24-1 and TRBJ1-2; D is unresolved. CDR3 length: 13 residues. Germline CDR1 is KGHDR and CDR2 is SFDVKD. Trimming removed 2 bases at V and 7 bases at J, with 10 bases between. CDR3 region: CATSDSGEVGYTF. DNA of the CDR3: TGTGCCACCAGTGATTCCGGAGAGGTTGGCTACACCTTC.

The chain carries TRBV19 and TRBJ2-1; 9 nucleotides align to TRBD1. Germline CDR1 LNHDA, CDR2 SQIVND (reference sequence). CDR3 length: 16 amino acids. J was trimmed by 5 bases and V by 6 bases; bases with no gene match: 11. The CDR3 DNA is TGTGCCAGTAGCGCTTCACAGGGGGCGGTGGACAATGAGCAGTTCTTC. This gives the protein CASSASQGAVDNEQFF.

The gene calls are TRBV20-1 and TRBJ1-1, with D hard to call. Germline-derived CDR1 and CDR2 are DFQATT and SNEGSKA (reference sequence). The CDR3 loop spans 13 amino acids. The V end lost 0 bases, the J end lost 0 bases, and 5 bases lay between the germline ends. The CDR3 DNA reads TGCAGTGCTAGAGAACAGTTGAACACTGAAGCTTTCTTT. Residues: CSAREQLNTEAFF.

The V and J genes are TRBV10-3 and TRBJ2-1; 13 bases are a match to TRBD2. Looked up from germline, CDR1 is ENHRY and CDR2 is SYGVKD. The length of the CDR3 is 14 residues. J was trimmed by 9 bases and V by 4 bases; bases with no gene match: 3. The CDR3 sequence: CAISGLAGGREQFF. The CDR3 coding sequence is TGTGCCATCAGTGGACTAGCGGGGGGCCGTGAGCAGTTCTTC.

This chain connects TRBV10-3 to TRBJ1-5; D might be TRBD1 (5 bases). The CDR3 is 14 amino acids. Per germline, CDR1 ENHRY and CDR2 SYGVKD. V gave up 3 bases and J gave up 1 base, with 7 bases separating them. The CDR3 DNA follows: TGTGCCATCAGTGACTCAGGGAGCAATCAGCCCCAGCATTTT. It is translated as CAISDSGSNQPQHF.

This clonotype has at least ten counts. This rearrangement joins TRBV13 to TRBJ2-6; a weak D match, TRBD1 (6 bases). The V gene lost 6 bases and the J gene lost 0 bases, with 9 bases spanning the gap. Germline CDR1 reads PRHDT; CDR2 reads FYEKMQ (reference sequence). This CDR3 has 15 amino acids. In DNA, the CDR3 is TGTGCCAGCAGAACAGGGCGCTCTGGGGCCAACGTCCTGACTTTC. Translation gives CASRTGRSGANVLTF.

This clonotype has just a few counts. The J gene is TRBJ2-1, the V gene TRBV24-1, with no clear D. Germline V gives CDR1 KGHDR, CDR2 SFDVKD. This CDR3 is 12 amino acids long. V lost 1 base, J lost 6 bases, and 3 bases lay in between. This CDR3 reads CATSDFVNEQFF. CDR3 DNA: TGTGCCACCAGTGATTTCGTCAATGAGCAGTTCTTC.

V is TRBV24-1 and J is TRBJ1-5, with D possibly TRBD1 on 5 matching bases. V was clipped by 5 bases and J by 0 bases, with 10 bases between them. The CDR3 sequence is 15 residues long. Germline CDR1 reads KGHDR; CDR2 reads SFDVKD. The CDR3 sequence is CATSGGGHSNQPQHF. The CDR3 region has the DNA TGTGCCACCAGTGGGGGCGGCCATAGCAATCAGCCCCAGCATTTT.